The rows below give T cell receptor beta chains drawn from one sample of a study of cytomegalovirus exposure and HLA in healthy donors. TCRdb keeps only in-frame clones here, not all; method: immunoSEQ multiplex PCR. The repertoire has roughly 80,000 clones, 75% to 85% of them found once; the top ten carry approximately 1.9%. Sequenced: PBMCs. The receptors here all came from a woman aged 25 to 39 in good health and CMV-seronegative. The CDR3 runs from the conserved cysteine through the conserved F or W. D genes are given only for firm matches. Where a row states a size, it is once, few, many or the class of an expanded clone; other rows omit it.

cdr3_aa: CASSWTSGGVYEQYF; cdr3_nt: TGTGCCAGCAGCTGGACTAGCGGGGGGGTCTACGAGCAGTACTTC; v_call: TRBV5-5; j_call: TRBJ2-7; clone_size: NA; d_call: TRBD2
cdr3_aa: CASSQGGTSGVGVAEQYF; cdr3_nt: TGCGCCAGCAGCCAAGGCGGGACTAGCGGAGTTGGGGTAGCCGAGCAGTACTTC; v_call: TRBV4-1; j_call: TRBJ2-7; clone_size: once; d_call: TRBD2
cdr3_aa: CASTRGNEGTEAFF; cdr3_nt: TGTGCCAGCACCCGAGGTAACGAAGGAACTGAAGCTTTCTTT; v_call: TRBV6-6; j_call: TRBJ1-1; clone_size: NA; d_call: NA
cdr3_aa: CASSSPGSSNPDTQYF; cdr3_nt: TGTGCCAGCAGCTCCCCTGGTAGCTCCAACCCAGATACGCAGTATTTT; v_call: TRBV28; j_call: TRBJ2-3; clone_size: NA; d_call: NA
cdr3_aa: CASTLRGARNTYNEQFF; cdr3_nt: TGTGCCAGCACCCTCCGCGGCGCCCGGAATACCTACAATGAGCAGTTCTTC; v_call: TRBV7-9; j_call: TRBJ2-1; clone_size: NA; d_call: NA
cdr3_aa: CSVEAGAGTEAFF; cdr3_nt: TGCAGCGTTGAAGCAGGGGCAGGCACTGAAGCTTTCTTT; v_call: TRBV29-1; j_call: TRBJ1-1; clone_size: NA; d_call: NA
cdr3_aa: CASSLGKRNSPLHF; cdr3_nt: TGTGCCAGCAGCTTAGGAAAGAGAAATTCACCCCTCCACTTT; v_call: TRBV7-2; j_call: TRBJ1-6; clone_size: few; d_call: NA
cdr3_aa: CASSEEVDYEQYF; cdr3_nt: TGTGCCAGCAGTGAAGAAGTAGACTACGAGCAGTACTTC; v_call: TRBV2; j_call: TRBJ2-7; clone_size: once; d_call: NA
cdr3_aa: CASSHRDRYTDTQYF; cdr3_nt: TGTGCCAGCAGCCACCGGGACAGATACACAGATACGCAGTATTTT; v_call: TRBV14; j_call: TRBJ2-3; clone_size: NA; d_call: TRBD1
cdr3_aa: CASSVALPDYEQYF; cdr3_nt: TGTGCCAGCAGCGTAGCTCTTCCGGACTACGAGCAGTACTTC; v_call: TRBV9; j_call: TRBJ2-7; clone_size: NA; d_call: NA
cdr3_aa: CASSLAETYNEQFF; cdr3_nt: TGCGCCAGCAGCTTGGCGGAGACCTACAATGAGCAGTTCTTC; v_call: TRBV5-1; j_call: TRBJ2-1; clone_size: NA; d_call: NA
cdr3_aa: CASSQDGPRELYEQYF; cdr3_nt: TGCGCCAGCAGCCAAGATGGGCCCCGGGAACTCTACGAGCAGTACTTC; v_call: TRBV4-1; j_call: TRBJ2-7; clone_size: NA; d_call: NA
cdr3_aa: CASSVRGGTGSSNEQFF; cdr3_nt: TGTGCCAGCAGCGTAAGGGGGGGGACAGGGTCTAGCAATGAGCAGTTCTTC; v_call: TRBV7-2; j_call: TRBJ2-1; clone_size: NA; d_call: TRBD1
cdr3_aa: CATLLAGVHEQYF; cdr3_nt: TGTGCCACCCTGTTAGCGGGAGTCCACGAGCAGTACTTC; v_call: TRBV6-6; j_call: TRBJ2-7; clone_size: NA; d_call: TRBD2
cdr3_aa: CASSIWTGGNSPLHF; cdr3_nt: TGCGCCAGCAGCATCTGGACAGGGGGTAATTCACCCCTCCACTTT; v_call: TRBV5-1; j_call: TRBJ1-6; clone_size: NA; d_call: TRBD1
cdr3_aa: CATSRRLGAYEQYF; cdr3_nt: TGTGCCACCAGCCGTAGGTTGGGCGCCTACGAGCAGTACTTC; v_call: TRBV15; j_call: TRBJ2-7; clone_size: NA; d_call: NA
cdr3_aa: CASQLAGAAEQFF; cdr3_nt: TGCGCCAGCCAACTAGCGGGAGCGGCTGAGCAGTTCTTC; v_call: TRBV10-1; j_call: TRBJ2-1; clone_size: once; d_call: TRBD2
cdr3_aa: CASSSTQGIGTEAFF; cdr3_nt: TGTGCCAGCAGCTCGACGCAGGGGATTGGCACTGAAGCTTTCTTT; v_call: TRBV6-6; j_call: TRBJ1-1; clone_size: NA; d_call: NA
cdr3_aa: CASSYSKGQGPHEQYF; cdr3_nt: TGTGCCAGCAGTTACTCGAAGGGACAGGGCCCCCACGAGCAGTACTTC; v_call: TRBV6-5; j_call: TRBJ2-7; clone_size: NA; d_call: TRBD1
cdr3_aa: CASSLGPGTGLGYTF; cdr3_nt: TGTGCCAGCAGCTTAGGTCCCGGGACAGGGTTGGGCTACACCTTC; v_call: TRBV7-8; j_call: TRBJ1-2; clone_size: NA; d_call: TRBD1
cdr3_aa: CASSLVLGRGWGMNTEAFF; cdr3_nt: TGTGCCAGCAGTTTAGTTCTTGGGAGGGGCTGGGGGATGAACACTGAAGCTTTCTTT; v_call: TRBV28; j_call: TRBJ1-1; clone_size: once; d_call: NA
cdr3_aa: CASSEPPPSGPRGGTRELFF; cdr3_nt: TGTGCCAGCAGCGAGCCTCCCCCTAGCGGGCCAAGAGGGGGGACACGGGAGCTGTTTTTT; v_call: TRBV9; j_call: TRBJ2-2; clone_size: NA; d_call: TRBD2
cdr3_aa: CASSQEGHRGYGYTF; cdr3_nt: TGTGCCAGCAGCCAGGAAGGCCATAGAGGCTATGGCTACACCTTC; v_call: TRBV14; j_call: TRBJ1-2; clone_size: once; d_call: NA
cdr3_aa: CARSLGGGRPDTEAFF; cdr3_nt: TGTGCCAGAAGCTTGGGAGGGGGCCGCCCGGACACTGAAGCTTTCTTT; v_call: TRBV5-3; j_call: TRBJ1-1; clone_size: NA; d_call: TRBD1
cdr3_aa: CASSPPTSGSDTQYF; cdr3_nt: TGTGCCAGCAGTCCACCGACTAGCGGCTCAGATACGCAGTATTTT; v_call: TRBV27; j_call: TRBJ2-3; clone_size: NA; d_call: TRBD2
cdr3_aa: CASSLGSNEQFF; cdr3_nt: TGTGCCAGCAGTTTGGGGAGCAATGAGCAGTTCTTC; v_call: TRBV28; j_call: TRBJ2-1; clone_size: NA; d_call: NA
cdr3_aa: CAWTNEINNQPQHF; cdr3_nt: TGTGCCTGGACTAATGAGATAAACAATCAGCCCCAGCATTTT; v_call: TRBV30; j_call: TRBJ1-5; clone_size: NA; d_call: NA
cdr3_aa: CASSLGRATEAFF; cdr3_nt: TGTGCCAGCAGTTTGGGCAGGGCCACTGAAGCTTTCTTT; v_call: TRBV27; j_call: TRBJ1-1; clone_size: few; d_call: NA
cdr3_aa: CASSKGHRGFTEAFF; cdr3_nt: TGCGCCAGCAGCAAGGGACACAGGGGTTTCACTGAAGCTTTCTTT; v_call: TRBV5-1; j_call: TRBJ1-1; clone_size: NA; d_call: TRBD1
cdr3_aa: CAISGGRQGLGGYTF; cdr3_nt: TGTGCCATCAGTGGGGGCCGGCAGGGATTGGGGGGCTACACCTTC; v_call: TRBV10-3; j_call: TRBJ1-2; clone_size: NA; d_call: NA
cdr3_aa: CASSLGTGYGYTF; cdr3_nt: TGTGCCAGCAGTTTGGGGACAGGGTATGGCTACACCTTC; v_call: TRBV7-2; j_call: TRBJ1-2; clone_size: NA; d_call: TRBD1
cdr3_aa: CASSPTGTGGPYEQYF; cdr3_nt: TGTGCCAGCAGTCCTACCGGGACAGGGGGCCCGTACGAGCAGTACTTC; v_call: TRBV27; j_call: TRBJ2-7; clone_size: once; d_call: TRBD1
cdr3_aa: CASSRRSGGASTDTQYF; cdr3_nt: TGTGCCAGCAGCCGTCGGTCAGGCGGGGCAAGCACAGATACGCAGTATTTT; v_call: TRBV25-1; j_call: TRBJ2-3; clone_size: NA; d_call: NA
cdr3_aa: CASSEVQRGTGFDF; cdr3_nt: TGTGCCAGCAGTGAAGTGCAGAGGGGGACAGGTTTTGATTTT; v_call: TRBV6-1; j_call: TRBJ1-5; clone_size: NA; d_call: TRBD1
cdr3_aa: CASSRWAEANYGYTF; cdr3_nt: TGTGCCAGCAGCAGGTGGGCAGAAGCTAACTATGGCTACACCTTC; v_call: TRBV7-2; j_call: TRBJ1-2; clone_size: NA; d_call: NA
cdr3_aa: CASSLSPGNEQFF; cdr3_nt: TGTGCCAGCAGCCTAAGCCCGGGGAATGAGCAGTTCTTC; v_call: TRBV5-5; j_call: TRBJ2-1; clone_size: NA; d_call: NA
cdr3_aa: CASSEDAGQGTYEQYF; cdr3_nt: TGTGCCAGCAGTGAAGACGCGGGACAGGGGACCTACGAGCAGTACTTC; v_call: TRBV2; j_call: TRBJ2-7; clone_size: NA; d_call: TRBD1
cdr3_aa: CASRTSNTGELFF; cdr3_nt: TGTGCCAGTAGGACTTCGAACACCGGGGAGCTGTTTTTT; v_call: TRBV19; j_call: TRBJ2-2; clone_size: NA; d_call: NA
cdr3_aa: CASTRDRNTDTQYF; cdr3_nt: TGTGCCAGCACCCGGGACAGAAACACAGATACGCAGTATTTT; v_call: TRBV7-2; j_call: TRBJ2-3; clone_size: NA; d_call: TRBD1
cdr3_aa: CASSLSGGSGANVLTF; cdr3_nt: TGTGCCAGCAGTTTAAGTGGGGGGTCTGGGGCCAACGTCCTGACTTTC; v_call: TRBV27; j_call: TRBJ2-6; clone_size: NA; d_call: NA
cdr3_aa: CASSPAPGYEQYF; cdr3_nt: TGTGCCAGCAGTCCTGCCCCGGGGTACGAGCAGTACTTC; v_call: TRBV28; j_call: TRBJ2-7; clone_size: NA; d_call: NA
cdr3_aa: CASSYFGQADYTF; cdr3_nt: TGTGCCAGCAGTTATTTTGGACAGGCCGACTACACCTTC; v_call: TRBV6-5; j_call: TRBJ1-2; clone_size: NA; d_call: TRBD1
cdr3_aa: CASSFHSGSNLGEQFF; cdr3_nt: TGTGCCAGCAGTTTTCACTCCGGGAGTAATTTAGGTGAGCAGTTCTTC; v_call: TRBV27; j_call: TRBJ2-1; clone_size: NA; d_call: NA
cdr3_aa: CASSEGGQRTYEQYF; cdr3_nt: TGTGCCAGCAGTGAAGGGGGACAGAGGACCTACGAGCAGTACTTC; v_call: TRBV6-1; j_call: TRBJ2-7; clone_size: NA; d_call: TRBD1
cdr3_aa: CASSEGQVYYEQYF; cdr3_nt: TGTGCCAGCAGTGAGGGACAGGTCTACTACGAGCAGTACTTC; v_call: TRBV2; j_call: TRBJ2-7; clone_size: NA; d_call: TRBD1
cdr3_aa: CASSVTGTYTYNEQFF; cdr3_nt: TGTGCCAGCAGTGTCACCGGGACTTACACCTACAATGAGCAGTTCTTC; v_call: TRBV28; j_call: TRBJ2-1; clone_size: NA; d_call: NA
cdr3_aa: CASSPTNTEAFF; cdr3_nt: TGTGCCAGCTCACCGACAAACACTGAAGCTTTCTTT; v_call: TRBV18; j_call: TRBJ1-1; clone_size: NA; d_call: NA
cdr3_aa: CASSYGPEQFF; cdr3_nt: TGTGCCAGCAGTTACGGGCCAGAGCAGTTCTTC; v_call: TRBV6-6; j_call: TRBJ2-1; clone_size: NA; d_call: NA
cdr3_aa: CASSSQNSYEQYF; cdr3_nt: TGTGCCAGCAGTTCTCAAAATAGCTACGAGCAGTACTTC; v_call: TRBV7-9; j_call: TRBJ2-7; clone_size: NA; d_call: NA
cdr3_aa: CASSLQGDNQPQHF; cdr3_nt: TGTGCCAGCAGCCTACAGGGGGACAATCAGCCCCAGCATTTT; v_call: TRBV28; j_call: TRBJ1-5; clone_size: NA; d_call: TRBD1
cdr3_aa: CASGLLSQGFLEQFF; cdr3_nt: TGTGCCAGCGGTTTACTCTCTCAGGGTTTTCTGGAGCAGTTCTTC; v_call: TRBV7-9; j_call: TRBJ2-1; clone_size: NA; d_call: NA
cdr3_aa: CASSEARRGYEQYF; cdr3_nt: TGTGCCAGCAGTGAAGCCCGCAGGGGGTACGAGCAGTACTTC; v_call: TRBV2; j_call: TRBJ2-7; clone_size: NA; d_call: TRBD1